This TCR beta chain was recovered during a study of T-cell reconstitution after alpha-beta-depleted transplantation in children. The study's findings and limits: Newly made T cells mostly supplied T-cell counts and diversity one year after transplant.

This clonotype was recorded a few times. Its matching antigen is unknown. TCRbeta library construction was performed incorporating unique molecular identifiers. TCRdb re-derived calls from the PCR reads in MiXCR, one entry per CDR3 protein. The sample includes hundreds of thousands of distinct CDR3 sequences, roughly 9.1% of them seen just once. This sequence was found in a male patient between 2 and 10 years old who had a stem cell transplant for acute myeloid leukemia, so the T cells may come from the graft donor. Sequenced here: PBMCs, mostly from graft donor cells, sampled 360 days after TCRalphabeta/CD19-depleted stem cell transplant.

In DNA, the CDR3 is TGTGCCAGCAGTTTACAAATTGGACAGGGGGCGTGGGAGAACACTGAAGCTTTCTTT. Translation: CASSLQIGQGAWENTEAFF. This chain joins TRBV28 and TRBJ1-1; 11 bases are shared with TRBD1. The V and J ends lost 2 bases and 1 base, in that order; junction bases with no gene match: 12. The germline CDR1 and CDR2 sequences are MDHEN and SYDVKM. This CDR3 has 19 residues.